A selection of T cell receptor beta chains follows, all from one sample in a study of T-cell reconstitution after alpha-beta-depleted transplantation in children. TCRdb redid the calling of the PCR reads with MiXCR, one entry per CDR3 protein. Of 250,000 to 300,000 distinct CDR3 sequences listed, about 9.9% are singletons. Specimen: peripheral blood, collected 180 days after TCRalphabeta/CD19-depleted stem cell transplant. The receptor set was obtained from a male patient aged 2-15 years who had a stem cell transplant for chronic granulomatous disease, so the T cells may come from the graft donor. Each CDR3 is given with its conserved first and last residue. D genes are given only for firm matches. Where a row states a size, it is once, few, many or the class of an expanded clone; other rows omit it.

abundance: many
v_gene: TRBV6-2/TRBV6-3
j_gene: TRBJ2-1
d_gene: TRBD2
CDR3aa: CASSRLAGDDYNEQFF
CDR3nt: TGTGCCAGCAGCAGACTAGCGGGTGATGACTACAATGAGCAGTTCTTC

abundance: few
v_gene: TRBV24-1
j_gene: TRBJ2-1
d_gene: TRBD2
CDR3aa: CATSDPGTSGRNEQFF
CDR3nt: TGTGCCACCAGTGACCCTGGGACTAGCGGGAGAAATGAGCAGTTCTTC

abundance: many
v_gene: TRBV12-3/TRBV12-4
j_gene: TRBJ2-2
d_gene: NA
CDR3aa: CASRPPGRENTGELFF
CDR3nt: TGTGCCAGCAGGCCCCCTGGGCGGGAGAACACCGGGGAGCTGTTTTTT

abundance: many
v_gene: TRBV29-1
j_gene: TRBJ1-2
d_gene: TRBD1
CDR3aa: CSTRDSFNYGYTF
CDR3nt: TGCAGCACCAGGGACAGCTTCAACTATGGCTACACCTTC

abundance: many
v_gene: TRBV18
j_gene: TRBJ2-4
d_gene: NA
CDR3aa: CASSSRVQNLLAKNIQYF
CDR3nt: TGTGCCAGCTCAAGCCGGGTCCAAAACTTACTAGCCAAAAACATTCAGTACTTC

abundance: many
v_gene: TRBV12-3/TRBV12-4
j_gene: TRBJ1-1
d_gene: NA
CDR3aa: CASRTRDISTEAFF
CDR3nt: TGTGCCAGCAGGACCCGGGACATCTCAACTGAAGCTTTCTTT

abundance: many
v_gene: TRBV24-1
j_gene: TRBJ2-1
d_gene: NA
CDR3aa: CATVGVGYEQFF
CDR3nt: TGTGCCACCGTGGGGGTGGGGTATGAGCAGTTCTTC

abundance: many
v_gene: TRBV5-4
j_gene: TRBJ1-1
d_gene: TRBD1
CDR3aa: CASSKGQGGAGSEAFF
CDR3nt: TGTGCCAGCAGCAAGGGACAGGGAGGGGCGGGATCTGAAGCTTTCTTT

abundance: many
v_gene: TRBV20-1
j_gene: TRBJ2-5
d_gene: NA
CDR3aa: CSAMSGRETQYF
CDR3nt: TGCAGTGCTATGTCAGGGCGGGAGACCCAGTACTTC

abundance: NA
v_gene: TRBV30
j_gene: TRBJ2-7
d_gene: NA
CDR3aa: CAWVRDRQSEQYF
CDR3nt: TGTGCCTGGGTGCGGGACCGCCAATCCGAGCAGTACTTC

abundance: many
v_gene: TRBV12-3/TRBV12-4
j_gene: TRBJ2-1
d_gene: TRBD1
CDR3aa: CASSLSQGVGEQFF
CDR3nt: TGTGCCAGCAGTTTATCCCAGGGGGTAGGTGAGCAGTTCTTC

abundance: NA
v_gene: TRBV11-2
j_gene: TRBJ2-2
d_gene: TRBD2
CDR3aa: CASSLPPGLAGRTGELFF
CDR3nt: TGTGCCAGCAGCTTACCACCTGGACTAGCGGGAAGAACCGGGGAGCTGTTTTTT

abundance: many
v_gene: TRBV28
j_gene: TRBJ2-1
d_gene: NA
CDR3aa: CASTTVGSPPNEQFF
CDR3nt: TGTGCCAGCACTACAGTAGGCTCGCCTCCCAATGAGCAGTTCTTC

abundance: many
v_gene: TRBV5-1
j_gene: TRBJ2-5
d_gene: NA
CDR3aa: CASTHQQGQETQYF
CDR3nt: TGCGCCAGCACTCATCAACAGGGCCAAGAGACCCAGTACTTC

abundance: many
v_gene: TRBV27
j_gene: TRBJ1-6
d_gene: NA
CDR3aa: CAAWTQGSPLHF
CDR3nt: TGTGCCGCATGGACACAGGGTTCACCCCTCCACTTT

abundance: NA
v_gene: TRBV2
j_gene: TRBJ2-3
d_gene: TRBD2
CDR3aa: CASSGGQADTQYF
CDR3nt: TGTGCCAGCTCGGGAGGGCAGGCAGATACGCAGTATTTT

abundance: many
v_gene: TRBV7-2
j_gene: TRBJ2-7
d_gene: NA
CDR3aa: CASSSHGRADYEQYF
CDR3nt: TGTGCCAGCAGCTCTCACGGGCGGGCAGACTACGAGCAGTACTTC

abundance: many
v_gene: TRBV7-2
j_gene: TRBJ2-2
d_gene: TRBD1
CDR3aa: CASSPGQGRSGELFF
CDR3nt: TGTGCCAGCAGCCCCGGACAGGGGAGGTCCGGGGAGCTGTTTTTT

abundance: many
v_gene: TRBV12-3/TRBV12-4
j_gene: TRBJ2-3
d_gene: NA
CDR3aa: CASKSLGIGADTQYF
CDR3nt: TGTGCCAGCAAATCTCTGGGGATTGGTGCAGATACGCAGTATTTT

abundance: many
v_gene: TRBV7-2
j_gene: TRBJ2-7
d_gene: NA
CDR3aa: CASSHRSRQYEQYF
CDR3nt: TGTGCCAGCAGCCATAGGAGCCGGCAGTACGAGCAGTACTTC

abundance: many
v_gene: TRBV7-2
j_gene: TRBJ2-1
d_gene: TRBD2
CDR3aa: CASSLEVGGVNEQFF
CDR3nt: TGTGCCAGCAGCTTAGAAGTTGGGGGGGTTAATGAGCAGTTCTTC

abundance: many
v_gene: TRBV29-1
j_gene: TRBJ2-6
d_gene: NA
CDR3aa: CSVRLSGANVLTF
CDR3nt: TGCAGCGTTCGTCTCTCTGGGGCCAACGTCCTGACTTTC

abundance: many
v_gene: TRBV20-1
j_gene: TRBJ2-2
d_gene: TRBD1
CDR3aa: CSAKGQGETGELFF
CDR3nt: TGCAGTGCTAAGGGACAGGGGGAAACCGGGGAGCTGTTTTTT

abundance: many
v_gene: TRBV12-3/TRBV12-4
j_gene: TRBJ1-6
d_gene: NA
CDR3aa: CASSRGNSPLHF
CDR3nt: TGTGCCAGCAGCAGGGGTAATTCACCCCTCCACTTT

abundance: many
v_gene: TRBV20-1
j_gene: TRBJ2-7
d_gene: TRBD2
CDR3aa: CSARSGTTSIYEQYF
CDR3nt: TGCAGTGCTCGTTCTGGGACTACCTCGATCTACGAGCAGTACTTC

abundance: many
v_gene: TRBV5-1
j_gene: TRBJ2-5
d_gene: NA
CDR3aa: CASSTGQVETQYF
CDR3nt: TGCGCCAGCAGCACCGGACAAGTGGAGACCCAGTACTTC

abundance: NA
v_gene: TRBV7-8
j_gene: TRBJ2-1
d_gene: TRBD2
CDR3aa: CASSPLGLAENNEQFF
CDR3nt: TGTGCCAGCAGCCCACTAGGACTAGCGGAAAACAATGAGCAGTTCTTC

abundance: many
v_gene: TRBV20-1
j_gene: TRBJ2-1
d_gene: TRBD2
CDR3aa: CSARGLAGSEQFF
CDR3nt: TGCAGTGCCAGGGGTCTAGCGGGGAGTGAGCAGTTCTTC

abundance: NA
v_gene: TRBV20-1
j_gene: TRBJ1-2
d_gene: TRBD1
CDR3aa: CSALPRQGRGYGYTF
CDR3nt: TGCAGTGCTCTCCCCCGACAGGGTCGAGGGTATGGCTACACCTTC

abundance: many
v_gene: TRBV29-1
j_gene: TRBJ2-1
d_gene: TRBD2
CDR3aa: CSVAKGTSGISSYNEQFF
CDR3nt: TGCAGCGTTGCTAAGGGGACTAGCGGAATAAGCTCCTACAATGAGCAGTTCTTC

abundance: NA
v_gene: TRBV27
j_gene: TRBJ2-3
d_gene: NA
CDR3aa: CASTADYPSWGAQYF
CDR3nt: TGTGCCAGCACCGCGGACTATCCGTCTTGGGGGGCGCAGTATTTT

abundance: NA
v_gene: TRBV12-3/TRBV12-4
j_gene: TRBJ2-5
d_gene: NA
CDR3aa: CASSLRQGGETRYF
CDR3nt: TGTGCCAGCAGTCTCAGACAGGGAGGGGAGACCCGGTACTTC

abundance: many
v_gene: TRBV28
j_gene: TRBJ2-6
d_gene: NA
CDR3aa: CASSPIRAGANVLTF
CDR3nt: TGTGCCAGCAGCCCGATTCGGGCTGGGGCCAACGTCCTGACTTTC

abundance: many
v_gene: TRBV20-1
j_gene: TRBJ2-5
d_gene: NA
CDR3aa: CGGLQETQYF
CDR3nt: TGCGGGGGACTTCAAGAGACCCAGTACTTC

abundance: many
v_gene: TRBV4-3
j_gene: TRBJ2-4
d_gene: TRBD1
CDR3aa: CASSQEIPDRELAKNIQYF
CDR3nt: TGCGCCAGCAGCCAAGAAATACCGGACAGGGAACTAGCCAAAAACATTCAGTACTTC

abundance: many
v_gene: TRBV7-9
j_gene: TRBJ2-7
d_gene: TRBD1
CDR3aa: CASRYDGTGGYEQYF
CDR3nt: TGTGCCAGCAGATACGACGGGACAGGGGGCTACGAGCAGTACTTC

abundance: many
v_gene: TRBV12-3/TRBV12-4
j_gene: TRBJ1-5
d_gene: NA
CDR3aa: CASRQGDNQPQHF
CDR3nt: TGTGCCAGCAGACAAGGAGACAATCAGCCCCAGCATTTT

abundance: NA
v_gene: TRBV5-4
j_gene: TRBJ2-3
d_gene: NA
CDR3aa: CASSLYLGAKDTQYF
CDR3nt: TGTGCCAGCAGCTTGTACCTAGGGGCCAAGGATACGCAGTATTTT

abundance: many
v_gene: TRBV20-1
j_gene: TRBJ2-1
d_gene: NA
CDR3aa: CSASLDGLFYNEQFF
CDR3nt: TGCAGTGCTAGTTTGGACGGATTATTTTACAATGAGCAGTTCTTC

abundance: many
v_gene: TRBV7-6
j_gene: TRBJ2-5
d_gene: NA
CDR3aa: CASSFLIQETQYF
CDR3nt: TGTGCCAGCAGCTTCCTTATCCAAGAGACCCAGTACTTC

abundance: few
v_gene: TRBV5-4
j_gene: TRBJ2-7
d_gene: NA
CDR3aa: CASSSPKGQSGIYYEQYF
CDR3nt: TGTGCCAGCAGCTCCCCCAAAGGACAGAGCGGGATTTACTACGAGCAGTACTTC

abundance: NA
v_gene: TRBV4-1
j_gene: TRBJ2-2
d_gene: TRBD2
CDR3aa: CASSQDPTSGGNTGELFF
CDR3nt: TGCGCCAGCAGCCAAGACCCTACTAGCGGAGGTAACACCGGGGAGCTGTTTTTT

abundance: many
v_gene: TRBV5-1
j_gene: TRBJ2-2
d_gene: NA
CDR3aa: CASSLGSGNTGELFF
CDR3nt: TGCGCCAGCAGCTTGGGTTCGGGGAACACCGGGGAGCTGTTTTTT

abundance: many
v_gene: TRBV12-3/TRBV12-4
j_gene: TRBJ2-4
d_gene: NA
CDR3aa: CASSLTLVKNIQYF
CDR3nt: TGTGCCAGCAGTCTAACCCTGGTCAAAAACATTCAGTACTTC

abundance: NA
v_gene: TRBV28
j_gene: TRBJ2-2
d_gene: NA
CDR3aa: CASSADQPSRHTNTGELFF
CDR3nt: TGTGCCAGCAGCGCAGACCAACCCTCCCGACATACGAACACCGGGGAGCTGTTTTTT

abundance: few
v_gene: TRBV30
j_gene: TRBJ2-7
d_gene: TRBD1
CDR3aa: CAWSRDRIYEQYF
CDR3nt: TGTGCCTGGAGTCGGGACAGAATCTACGAGCAGTACTTC

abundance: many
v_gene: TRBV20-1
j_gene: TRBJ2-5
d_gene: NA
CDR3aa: CSARDARFMGTFGETQYF
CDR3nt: TGCAGTGCTAGAGATGCAAGATTTATGGGGACTTTCGGGGAGACCCAGTACTTC

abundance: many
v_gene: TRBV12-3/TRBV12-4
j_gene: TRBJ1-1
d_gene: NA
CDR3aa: CASRDSFTEAFF
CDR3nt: TGTGCCAGCAGGGACAGCTTCACTGAAGCTTTCTTT

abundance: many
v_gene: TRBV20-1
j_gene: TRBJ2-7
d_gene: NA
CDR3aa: CSARDPNRSYEQYF
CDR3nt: TGCAGTGCTAGAGATCCGAACCGCTCCTACGAGCAGTACTTC

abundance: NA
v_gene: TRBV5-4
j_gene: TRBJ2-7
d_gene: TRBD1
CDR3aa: CASSWGQSGEQYF
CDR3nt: TGTGCCAGCAGCTGGGGACAGTCGGGGGAGCAGTACTTC